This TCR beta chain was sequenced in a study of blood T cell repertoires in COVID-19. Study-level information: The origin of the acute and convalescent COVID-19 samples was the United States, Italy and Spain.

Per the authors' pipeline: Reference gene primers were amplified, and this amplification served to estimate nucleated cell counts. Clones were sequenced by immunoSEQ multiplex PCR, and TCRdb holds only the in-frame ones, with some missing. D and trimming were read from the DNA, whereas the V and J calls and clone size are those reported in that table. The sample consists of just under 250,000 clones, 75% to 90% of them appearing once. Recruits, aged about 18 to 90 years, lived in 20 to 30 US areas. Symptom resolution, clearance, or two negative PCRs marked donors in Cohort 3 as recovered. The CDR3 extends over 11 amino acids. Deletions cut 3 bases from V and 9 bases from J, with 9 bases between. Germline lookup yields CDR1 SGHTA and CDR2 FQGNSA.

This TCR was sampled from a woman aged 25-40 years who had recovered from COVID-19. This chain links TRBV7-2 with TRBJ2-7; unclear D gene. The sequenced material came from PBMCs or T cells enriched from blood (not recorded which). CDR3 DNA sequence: TGTGCCAGCAGCTTTCTTGAGTCGCAGTACTTC. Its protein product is CASSFLESQYF.